This T cell receptor (beta chain) was documented in a study of T cell changes during pregnancy in multiple sclerosis. Here immunoSEQ multiplex PCR was the method, and the copy in TCRdb shows in-frame clones only, minus some. Of more than 90,000 clones listed, 80% to 95% were seen once; the top ten hold about 1.5%. The germline CDR1 and CDR2 sequences are SQVTM and ANQGSEA. The V and J ends lost 0 bases and 2 bases, in that order; junction bases with no gene match: 6. The CDR3 has 15 residues. This receptor was identified in a female donor with multiple sclerosis, enrolled in a pregnancy study. The sample consisted of peripheral blood, taken in the first trimester of pregnancy. This chain connects TRBV29-1 to TRBJ2-7; TRBD1 agrees at 8 bases. The CDR3 loop is CSVEDFRDRTYEQYF. The CDR3 nucleotides read TGCAGCGTTGAAGATTTCCGGGACAGGACCTACGAGCAGTACTTC.